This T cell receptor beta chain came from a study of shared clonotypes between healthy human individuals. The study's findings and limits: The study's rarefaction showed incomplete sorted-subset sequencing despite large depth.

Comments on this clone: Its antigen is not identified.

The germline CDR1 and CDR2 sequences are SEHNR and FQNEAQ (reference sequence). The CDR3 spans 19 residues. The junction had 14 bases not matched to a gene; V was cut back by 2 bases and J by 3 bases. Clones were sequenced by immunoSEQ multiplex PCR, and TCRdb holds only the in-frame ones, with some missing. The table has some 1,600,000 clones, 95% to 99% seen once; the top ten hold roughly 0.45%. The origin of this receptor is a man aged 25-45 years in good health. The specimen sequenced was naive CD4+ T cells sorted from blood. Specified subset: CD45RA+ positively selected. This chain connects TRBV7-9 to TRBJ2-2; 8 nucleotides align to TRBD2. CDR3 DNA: TGTGCCAGCAGCTTACGAGGGACTAGTCCATTTTATGACACCGGGGAGCTGTTTTTT. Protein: CASSLRGTSPFYDTGELFF. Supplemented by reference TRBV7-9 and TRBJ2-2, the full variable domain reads DTGVSQNPRHKITKRGQNVTFRCDPISEHNRLYWYRQTLGQGPEFLTYFQNEAQLEKSRLLSDRFSAERPKGSFSTLEIQRTEQGDSAMYLCASSLRGTSPFYDTGELFFGEGSRLTVL.